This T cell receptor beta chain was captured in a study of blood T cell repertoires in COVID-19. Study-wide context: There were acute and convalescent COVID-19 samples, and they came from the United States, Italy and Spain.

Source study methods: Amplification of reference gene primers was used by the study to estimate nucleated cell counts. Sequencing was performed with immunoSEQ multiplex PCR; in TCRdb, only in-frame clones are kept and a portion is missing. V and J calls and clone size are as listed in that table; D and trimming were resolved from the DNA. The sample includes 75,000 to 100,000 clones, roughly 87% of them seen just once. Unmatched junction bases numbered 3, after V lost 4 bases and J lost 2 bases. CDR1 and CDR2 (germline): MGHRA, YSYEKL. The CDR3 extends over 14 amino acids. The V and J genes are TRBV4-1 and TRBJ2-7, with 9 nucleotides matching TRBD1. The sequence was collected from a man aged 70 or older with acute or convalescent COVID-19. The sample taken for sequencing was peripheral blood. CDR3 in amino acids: CASSRGTGPYEQYF. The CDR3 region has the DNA TGCGCCAGCAGCCGCGGGACAGGGCCCTACGAGCAGTACTTC.